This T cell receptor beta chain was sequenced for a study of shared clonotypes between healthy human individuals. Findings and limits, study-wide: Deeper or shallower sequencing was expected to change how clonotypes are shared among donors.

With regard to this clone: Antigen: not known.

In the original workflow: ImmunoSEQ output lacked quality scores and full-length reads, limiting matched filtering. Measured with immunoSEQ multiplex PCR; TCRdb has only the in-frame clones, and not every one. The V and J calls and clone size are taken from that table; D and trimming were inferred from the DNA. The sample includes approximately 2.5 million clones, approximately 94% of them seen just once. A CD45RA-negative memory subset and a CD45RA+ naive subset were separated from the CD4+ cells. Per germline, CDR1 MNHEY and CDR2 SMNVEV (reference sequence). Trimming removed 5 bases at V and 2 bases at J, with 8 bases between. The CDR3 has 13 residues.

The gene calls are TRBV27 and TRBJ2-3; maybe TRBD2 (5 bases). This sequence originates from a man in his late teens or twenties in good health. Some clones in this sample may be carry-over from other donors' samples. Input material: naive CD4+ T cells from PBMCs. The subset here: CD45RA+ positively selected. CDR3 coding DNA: TGTGCCAGCAGTCCGGGAAACACAGATACGCAGTATTTT. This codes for CASSPGNTDTQYF.